This entry concerns a single T cell receptor (beta chain). What it binds is unknown. PCR primers comprised 60 Vbeta and 13 Jbeta primers. Sequenced by immunoSEQ multiplex PCR; TCRdb stores in-frame clones only, minus some. The table lists 110,000 to 150,000 clones. This entry is derived from a study of cytomegalovirus exposure and HLA in healthy donors. This CDR3 is 13 amino acids long. Germline loops: CDR1 LNHDA, CDR2 SQIVND (reference sequence). Trimming cost V 3 bases and J 2 bases, with 7 bases left between them. It was healthy bone marrow donors who served as donors. Whole-study results and caveats: A later analysis linked a missense DCLRE1C variant to TCR beta V- and J-gene trimming. By a later analysis, the bulk of CMV-associated TCR beta chains appeared HLA-restricted.

The sequence derives from a woman aged 18-30 years in good health and CMV-seronegative. This chain uses TRBV19 with TRBJ1-2; possible D gene TRBD1, 5 bases. Material: PBMCs. CDR3 region: CASSIGGNYGYTF. The CDR3 DNA follows: TGTGCCAGTAGTATCGGGGGAAACTATGGCTACACCTTC.